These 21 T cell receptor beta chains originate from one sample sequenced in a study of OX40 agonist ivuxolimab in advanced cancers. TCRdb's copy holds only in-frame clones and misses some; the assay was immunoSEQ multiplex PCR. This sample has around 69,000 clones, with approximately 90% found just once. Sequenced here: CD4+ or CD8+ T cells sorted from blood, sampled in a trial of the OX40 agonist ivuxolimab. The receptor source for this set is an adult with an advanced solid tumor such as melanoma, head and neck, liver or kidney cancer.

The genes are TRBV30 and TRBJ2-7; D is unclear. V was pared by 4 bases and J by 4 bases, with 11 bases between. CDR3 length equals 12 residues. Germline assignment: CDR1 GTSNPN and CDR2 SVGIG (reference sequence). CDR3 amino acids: CAWTVDSYEQYF. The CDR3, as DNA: TGTGCCTGGACGGTAGATTCGTACGAGCAGTACTTC.

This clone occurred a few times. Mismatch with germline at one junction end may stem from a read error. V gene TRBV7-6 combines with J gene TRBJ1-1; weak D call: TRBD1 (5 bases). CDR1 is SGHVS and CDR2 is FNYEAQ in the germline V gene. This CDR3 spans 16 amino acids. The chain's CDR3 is CASSSSWGLMNSEAFF. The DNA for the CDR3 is TGTGCCAGCAGCTCCTCGTGGGGACTGATGAACTCTGAAGCTTTCTTT.

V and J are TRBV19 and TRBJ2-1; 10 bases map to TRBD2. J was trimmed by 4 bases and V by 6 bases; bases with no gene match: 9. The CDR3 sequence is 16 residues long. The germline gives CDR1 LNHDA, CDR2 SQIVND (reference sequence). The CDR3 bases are TGTGCCAGTAGCTTTTCTAGCGGGGGCCTTTACAATGAGCAGTTCTTC. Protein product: CASSFSSGGLYNEQFF.

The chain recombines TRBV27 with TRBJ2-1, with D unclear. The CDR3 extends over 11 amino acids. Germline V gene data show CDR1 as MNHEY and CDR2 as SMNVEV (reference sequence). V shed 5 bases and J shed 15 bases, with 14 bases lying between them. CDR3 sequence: CASSPGSGAFF. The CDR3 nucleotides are TGTGCCAGCAGTCCCGGGTCGGGCGCGTTCTTC.

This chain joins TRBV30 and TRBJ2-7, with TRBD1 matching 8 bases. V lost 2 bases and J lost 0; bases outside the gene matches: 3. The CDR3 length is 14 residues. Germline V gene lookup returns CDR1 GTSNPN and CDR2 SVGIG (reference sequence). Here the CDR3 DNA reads TGTGCCTGGAGTCGTACAGGGGGCTCCTACGAGCAGTACTTC. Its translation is CAWSRTGGSYEQYF.

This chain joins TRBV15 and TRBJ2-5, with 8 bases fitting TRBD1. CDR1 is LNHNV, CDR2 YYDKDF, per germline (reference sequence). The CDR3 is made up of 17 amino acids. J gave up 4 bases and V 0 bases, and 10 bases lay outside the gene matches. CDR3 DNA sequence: TGTGCCACCAGCAGAGAGATCCAGGGGGCGCTTGGAGAGACCCAGTACTTC. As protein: CATSREIQGALGETQYF.

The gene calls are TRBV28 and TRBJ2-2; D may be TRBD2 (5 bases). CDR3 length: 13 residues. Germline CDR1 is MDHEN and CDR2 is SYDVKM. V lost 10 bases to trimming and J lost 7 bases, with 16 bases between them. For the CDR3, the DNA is TGTGCCACCGGGTTGAGGGCGAACGGGGAGCTGTTTTTT. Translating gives CATGLRANGELFF.

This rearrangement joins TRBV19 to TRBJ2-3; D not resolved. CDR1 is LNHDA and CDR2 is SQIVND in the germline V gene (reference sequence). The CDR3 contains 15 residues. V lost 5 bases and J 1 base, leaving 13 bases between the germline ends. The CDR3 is CASSPDTSGTDTQYF. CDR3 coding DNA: TGTGCCAGTAGTCCTGATACCTCCGGCACAGATACGCAGTATTTT.

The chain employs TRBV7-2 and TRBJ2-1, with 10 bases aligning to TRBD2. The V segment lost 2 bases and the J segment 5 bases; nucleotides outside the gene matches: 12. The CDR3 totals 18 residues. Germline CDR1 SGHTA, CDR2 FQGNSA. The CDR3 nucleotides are TGTGCCAGCAGCTTAATCGGGCTAGCGGGAGTAAGAAACAATGAGCAGTTCTTC. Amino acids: CASSLIGLAGVRNNEQFF.

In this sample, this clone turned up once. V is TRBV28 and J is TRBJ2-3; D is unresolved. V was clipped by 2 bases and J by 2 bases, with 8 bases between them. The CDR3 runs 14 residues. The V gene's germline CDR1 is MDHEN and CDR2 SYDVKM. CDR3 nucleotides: TGTGCCAGCAGTTTAACCGATGACACAGATACGCAGTATTTT. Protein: CASSLTDDTDTQYF.

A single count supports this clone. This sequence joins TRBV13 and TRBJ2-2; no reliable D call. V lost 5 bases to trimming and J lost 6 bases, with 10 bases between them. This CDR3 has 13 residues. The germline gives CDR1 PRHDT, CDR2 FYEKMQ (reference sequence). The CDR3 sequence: CASSPERPGELFF. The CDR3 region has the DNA TGTGCCAGCAGCCCAGAGAGGCCCGGGGAGCTGTTTTTT.

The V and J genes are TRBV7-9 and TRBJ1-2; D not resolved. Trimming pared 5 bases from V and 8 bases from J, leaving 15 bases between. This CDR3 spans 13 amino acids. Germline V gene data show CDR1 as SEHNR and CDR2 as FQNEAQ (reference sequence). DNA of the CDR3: TGTGCCAGCAGCCCCCCGTCGTTCTTCGGCTACACCTTC. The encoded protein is CASSPPSFFGYTF.

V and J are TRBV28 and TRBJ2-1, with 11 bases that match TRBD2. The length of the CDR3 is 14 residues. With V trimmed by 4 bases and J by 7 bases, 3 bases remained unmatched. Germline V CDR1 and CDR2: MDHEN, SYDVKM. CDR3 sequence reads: CASSSGLAGNEQFF. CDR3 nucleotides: TGTGCCAGCAGTTCCGGACTAGCGGGTAATGAGCAGTTCTTC.

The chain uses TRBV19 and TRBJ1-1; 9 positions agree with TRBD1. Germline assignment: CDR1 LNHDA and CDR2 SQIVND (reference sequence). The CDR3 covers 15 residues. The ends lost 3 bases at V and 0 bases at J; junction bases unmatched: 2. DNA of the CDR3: TGTGCCAGTAGTATGGACAGGGGTTTGAACACTGAAGCTTTCTTT. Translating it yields CASSMDRGLNTEAFF.

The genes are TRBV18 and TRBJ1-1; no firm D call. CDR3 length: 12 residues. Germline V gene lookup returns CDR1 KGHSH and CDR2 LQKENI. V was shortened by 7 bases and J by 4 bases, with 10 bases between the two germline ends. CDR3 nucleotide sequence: TGTGCCAGCTTAACGGACCCCACTGAAGCTTTCTTT. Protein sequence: CASLTDPTEAFF.

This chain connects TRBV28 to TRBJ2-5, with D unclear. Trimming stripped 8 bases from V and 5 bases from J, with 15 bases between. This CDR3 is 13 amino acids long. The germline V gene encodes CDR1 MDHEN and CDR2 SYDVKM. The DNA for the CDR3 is TGTGCCAGCGGACGGCCGGCGGTGGAGACCCAGTACTTC. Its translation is CASGRPAVETQYF.

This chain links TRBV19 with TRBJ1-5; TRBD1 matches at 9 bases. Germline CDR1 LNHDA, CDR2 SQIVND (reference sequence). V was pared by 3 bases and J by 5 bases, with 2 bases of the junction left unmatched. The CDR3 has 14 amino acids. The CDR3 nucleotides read TGTGCCAGTAGTATGGGACAGGGTTATCAGCCCCAGCATTTT. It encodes CASSMGQGYQPQHF.

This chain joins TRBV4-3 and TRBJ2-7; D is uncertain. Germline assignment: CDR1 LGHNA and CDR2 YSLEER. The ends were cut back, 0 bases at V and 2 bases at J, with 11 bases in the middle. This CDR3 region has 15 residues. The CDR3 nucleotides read TGCGCCAGCAGCCAAGATTTCGGTTCGACCTACGAGCAGTACTTC. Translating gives CASSQDFGSTYEQYF.

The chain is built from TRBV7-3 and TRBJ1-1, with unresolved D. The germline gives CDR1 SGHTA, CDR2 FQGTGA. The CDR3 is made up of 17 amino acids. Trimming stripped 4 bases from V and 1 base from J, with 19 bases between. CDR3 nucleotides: TGTGCCAGCAGCTCCACCCCAACCACCCTTGCGAACACTGAAGCTTTCTTT. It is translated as CASSSTPTTLANTEAFF.

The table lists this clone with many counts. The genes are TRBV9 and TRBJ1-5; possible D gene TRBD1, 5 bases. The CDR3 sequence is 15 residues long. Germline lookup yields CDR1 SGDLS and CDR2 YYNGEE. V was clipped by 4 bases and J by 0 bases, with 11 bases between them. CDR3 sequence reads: CASSMTGTSNQPQHF. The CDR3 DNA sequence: TGTGCCAGCAGCATGACCGGGACTAGCAATCAGCCCCAGCATTTT.

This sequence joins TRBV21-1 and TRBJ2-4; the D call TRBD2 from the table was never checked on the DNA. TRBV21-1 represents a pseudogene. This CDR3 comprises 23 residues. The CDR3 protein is CASSKALAGGGGEVPLGKNIQYF. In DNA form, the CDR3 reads TGTGCCAGCAGCAAAGCACTAGCGGGAGGCGGAGGCGAGGTTCCCCTAGGCAAAAACATTCAGTACTTC.